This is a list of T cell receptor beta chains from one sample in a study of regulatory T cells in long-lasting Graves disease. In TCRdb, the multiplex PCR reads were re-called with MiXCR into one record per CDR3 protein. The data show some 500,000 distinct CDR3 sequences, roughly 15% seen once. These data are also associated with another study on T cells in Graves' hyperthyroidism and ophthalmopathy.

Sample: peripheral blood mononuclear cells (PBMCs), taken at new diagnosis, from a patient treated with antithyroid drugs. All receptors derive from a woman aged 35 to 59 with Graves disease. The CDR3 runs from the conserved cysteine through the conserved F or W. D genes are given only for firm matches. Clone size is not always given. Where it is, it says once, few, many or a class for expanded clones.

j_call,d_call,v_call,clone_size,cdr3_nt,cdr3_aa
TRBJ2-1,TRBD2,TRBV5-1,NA,TGCGCCAGCAGCTCGAATCTAGCGGGGGGGCCGGGGAATGAGCAGTTCTTC,CASSSNLAGGPGNEQFF
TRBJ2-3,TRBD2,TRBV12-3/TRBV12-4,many,TGTGCCAGCAGTTTCAGACTAGCGGGGGGCCTGAATCCCACAGATACGCAGTATTTT,CASSFRLAGGLNPTDTQYF
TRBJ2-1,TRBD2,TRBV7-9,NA,TGTGCCAGCAGCGAGTGGGGGGGGGGAGGCAATGAGCAGTTCTTC,CASSEWGGGGNEQFF
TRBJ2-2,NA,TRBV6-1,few,TGTGCCAGCAGTAGGCTCCGGCAGGGCCTCGGGGAGCTGTTTTTT,CASSRLRQGLGELFF
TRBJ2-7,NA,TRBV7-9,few,TGTGCCAGCAGCTTAAGTGGGTTTTTGGGCCCGGCCGGGGCCGAGCAGTACTTC,CASSLSGFLGPAGAEQYF
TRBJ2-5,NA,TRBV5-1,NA,TGCGCCAGCAGCCCGGAGGAGGGGGTCCGAGAGACCCAGTACTTC,CASSPEEGVRETQYF
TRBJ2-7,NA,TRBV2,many,TGTGCCAGCAGTGAAGGGGGGCACTCCTACGAGCAGTACTTC,CASSEGGHSYEQYF
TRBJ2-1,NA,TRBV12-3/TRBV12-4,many,TGTGCCAGCAGTTGGCGGCCCAATGAGCAGTTCTTC,CASSWRPNEQFF
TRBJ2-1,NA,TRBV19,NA,TGTGCCAGTAGTATCCCTCGGGGGCTGAGTAGGAATGAGCAGTTCTTC,CASSIPRGLSRNEQFF
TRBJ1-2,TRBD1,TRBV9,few,TGTGCCAGCAGCCCAAGGACAGGGCCAGTCTATGGCTACACCTTC,CASSPRTGPVYGYTF
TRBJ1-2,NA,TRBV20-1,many,TGCAGTGCTAGGCCAGGAGCCAACTATGGCTACACCTTC,CSARPGANYGYTF
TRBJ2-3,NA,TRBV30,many,TGTGCCTGGAGAACTTCGGGGGCCACAGATACGCAGTATTTT,CAWRTSGATDTQYF
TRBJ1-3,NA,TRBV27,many,TGTGCCAGCAGGAAGATCAGCTCTGGAAACACCATATATTTT,CASRKISSGNTIYF
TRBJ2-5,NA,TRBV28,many,TGTGCCAGCAGTTTAAGCCGGGGGCCTCAAGAGACCCAGTACTTC,CASSLSRGPQETQYF
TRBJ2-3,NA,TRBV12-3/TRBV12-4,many,TGTGCCAGCAGCCGGACACTTAGGGGCCCAGATACGCAGTATTTT,CASSRTLRGPDTQYF
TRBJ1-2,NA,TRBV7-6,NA,TGTGCCAGCAGCTCTGGAGGCGAAGTCGGTGGCTACACCTTC,CASSSGGEVGGYTF
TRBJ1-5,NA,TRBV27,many,TGTGCCACCGCCGCCGGGAACAATCAGCCCCAGCATTTT,CATAAGNNQPQHF
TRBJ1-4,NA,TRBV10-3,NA,TGTGCCATCAGGACACCAACTAATGAAAAACTGTTTTTT,CAIRTPTNEKLFF
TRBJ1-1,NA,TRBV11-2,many,TGTGCCAGCAGCTGGGTGGACATGAACACTGAAGCTTTCTTT,CASSWVDMNTEAFF